The sequence of this T cell receptor beta chain was determined in a study of beta chain features in type 1 diabetes. Study information: Patients looked much like healthy donors when it came to age, gender and cell yields.

About this clone itself: What it binds is not known.

CDR1 is SGHRS and CDR2 is YFSETQ in the germline V gene. V was clipped by 2 bases and J by 8 bases; unmatched bases: 7. The CDR3 has 14 amino acids. Expressed TCRB transcripts were sequenced after all isolated RNA was converted to cDNA. The repertoire was sequenced with immunoSEQ multiplex PCR; TCRdb's copy has only in-frame clones and lacks some. This table has hundreds of thousands of clones, roughly 10% appearing once. Study findings and constraints: Any PCR bias toward short templates would affect both groups alike. Shortening of TCRB CDR3s, moderate but significant, appeared in all four CD4+ subsets of Type 1 diabetes patients.

The receptor comes from a man aged 25 to 40 with type 1 diabetes. Sequencing was done on a sample of naive CD4+ T cells from blood. The chain carries TRBV5-1 and TRBJ2-1; 7 nucleotides align to TRBD2. CDR3 in DNA: TGCGCCAGCAGCTTAGCGGGGCCGAGGGATGAGCAGTTCTTC. This gives the protein CASSLAGPRDEQFF.